This is a list of T cell receptor beta chains from one sample in a study of CXCR3-negative and CXCR3-positive naive CD8 T cells. Reprocessing the 5' RACE reads, TCRdb reports a single entry for every CDR3 protein and omits DNA. The listing contains about 120,000 distinct CDR3 sequences. Input material: naive CXCR3+ CD8+ T cells from blood. The receptors were sampled from a human donor in good health. Some clones in this sample may be carry-over from other donors' samples. Each CDR3 is given with its conserved first and last residue.

cdr3_aa v_call cdr3_length j_call
CASSLRTGSNEQFF TRBV6-5 14 TRBJ2-1
CASSYAGGTYEQYF TRBV19 14 TRBJ2-7
CASSDRGQIDNEQYF TRBV5-4 15 TRBJ2-7
CSVLAPTNTGELFF TRBV20-1 14 TRBJ2-2
CASSATGGPYEQYF TRBV19 14 TRBJ2-7
CASSPILDTNTGELFF TRBV18 16 TRBJ2-2
CASSVTFGAFEQFF TRBV9 14 TRBJ2-1
CSARKKSGAQDIQYF TRBV20-1 15 TRBJ2-4
CASSSGTGTAFYEQYF TRBV7-9 16 TRBJ2-7
CASSLPPGQLGHNEQFF TRBV7-8 17 TRBJ2-1
CSVGQTITDTQYF TRBV29-1 13 TRBJ2-3
CASSQKGGESSYEQYF TRBV4-2 16 TRBJ2-7
CASSPSDRAYTEAFF TRBV6-5 15 TRBJ1-1
CASGPGIAPAYNEQFF TRBV12-5 16 TRBJ2-1
CSVVSNFNYGYTF TRBV29-1 13 TRBJ1-2
CASSVGRASNEQYF TRBV9 14 TRBJ2-7
CASTARSGSYNEQFF TRBV14 15 TRBJ2-1
CASMGKSYEQYF TRBV6-6 12 TRBJ2-7
CASRAPGLAEGETQYF TRBV12-3/TRBV12-4 16 TRBJ2-5
CSVRTGGSYEQYF TRBV29-1 13 TRBJ2-7
CASSQEGTASNTGELFF TRBV4-3 17 TRBJ2-2
CASSQAWDRGPGQPQHF TRBV4-1 17 TRBJ1-5
CASSQDRDSSYNEQFF TRBV4-3 16 TRBJ2-1
CASSLGTGTDTQYF TRBV7-9 14 TRBJ2-3
CASSKNSRSELAGISYNEQFF TRBV21-1 21 TRBJ2-1
CATSRGTSGIQETQYF TRBV15 16 TRBJ2-5
CASSFTPEEGHQETQYF TRBV12-3/TRBV12-4 17 TRBJ2-5
CSARDIRERATYNEQFF TRBV20-1 17 TRBJ2-1
CAWDIQPWEQYF TRBV30 12 TRBJ2-7
CSASHRMYNEQFF TRBV20-1 13 TRBJ2-1
CASSPGGWEQYF TRBV7-6 12 TRBJ2-7
CSARDHRGLYPREQYF TRBV20-1 16 TRBJ2-7
CASSLKGGDTEAFF TRBV7-9 14 TRBJ1-1
CASSLEAGAQETQYF TRBV7-9 15 TRBJ2-5
CASSARSTDTQYF TRBV5-1 13 TRBJ2-3
CASSQDRYLNTEAFF TRBV4-3 15 TRBJ1-1
CATSSDRDTDTQYF TRBV15 14 TRBJ2-3
CASSLSAGGPSGTGELFF TRBV7-8 18 TRBJ2-2
CASSQESHPSYEQYF TRBV4-2 15 TRBJ2-7
CASSYSTGYQPQHF TRBV6-2/TRBV6-3 14 TRBJ1-5
CASSLDISGTYNEQFF TRBV5-6 16 TRBJ2-1
CASSLLGTGTEAFF TRBV5-1 14 TRBJ1-1
CASSVVLYDEQFF TRBV9 13 TRBJ2-1
CASSKTGTGTDTQYF TRBV7-7 15 TRBJ2-3
CASSYSALGFREFVF TRBV6-5 15 TRBJ2-1
CASSPVNDRGNTQYF TRBV12-3/TRBV12-4 15 TRBJ2-3
CASSLGGQTYNEQLF TRBV7-3 15 TRBJ2-1
CASSLTGGSGYTF TRBV27 13 TRBJ1-2
CASSPSAVALTGELFF TRBV5-5 16 TRBJ2-2
CASSLLRDRIINYGYTF TRBV28 17 TRBJ1-2
CSDRGVQETQYF TRBV20-1 12 TRBJ2-5
CASSQGTVQSSGNTIYF TRBV4-3 17 TRBJ1-3
CSARNSRTSGYEQFF TRBV20-1 15 TRBJ2-1
CASSQGSSGPSMGYTF TRBV4-1 16 TRBJ1-2
CASRTGGTYGYTF TRBV6-2/TRBV6-3 13 TRBJ1-2
CASSLDLANTGELFF TRBV5-1 15 TRBJ2-2
CASSQDRVSSGNTIYF TRBV4-3 16 TRBJ1-3
CASSLSGGKDTQYF TRBV7-8 14 TRBJ2-3